These 27 T cell receptor beta chains originate from one sample sequenced in a study of stem cell transplantation in POMP-related autoinflammatory disease. Data came from immunoSEQ multiplex PCR; TCRdb stores just in-frame clones and leaves some out. In the table there are about 1,300 clones, about 83% of which are singletons. Sequenced material: CD4+ follicular helper T cells (Tfh) from PBMCs, taken before stem cell transplantation. Every receptor here comes from a human donor with POMP-related autoinflammation and immune dysregulation (PRAID).

This clone was observed a few times. The rearrangement uses TRBV10-3 and TRBJ1-5; 7 positions match TRBD1. CDR1 ENHRY and CDR2 SYGVKD come from the germline V gene. V was pared by 6 bases and J by 3 bases, with 2 bases of the junction left unmatched. This CDR3 is built from 13 residues. The CDR3 sequence: CAIRGQDNQPQHF. CDR3 nucleotide sequence: TGTGCCATCAGAGGACAGGACAATCAGCCCCAGCATTTT.

This sequence joins TRBV19 and TRBJ2-2; 7 positions agree with TRBD1. Germline V gives CDR1 LNHDA, CDR2 SQIVND (reference sequence). CDR3 length equals 13 residues. The V gene end was trimmed by 4 bases and the J gene end by 4 bases; junction bases not matched to a gene: 0. The CDR3 protein is CASSTGGTGELFF. The CDR3 region has the DNA TGTGCCAGTAGTACAGGGGGCACCGGGGAGCTGTTTTTT.

This chain's CDR3 is CASSQTTGVRDTQYF. The CDR3 DNA reads as TGTGCCAGCAGCCAAACGACGGGAGTGAGAGATACGCAGTATTTT. The V gene is TRBV14, the J gene TRBJ2-3, with D maybe TRBD2 (6 bases). The CDR3 runs to 15 residues. Trimming took off 2 bases at V and 5 bases at J, with 14 bases between the two ends. CDR1 is SGHDN and CDR2 is FVKESK in the germline V gene.

The chain recombines TRBV6-1 with TRBJ1-1; tentative D call: TRBD1 (6 bases). The germline V gene has CDR1 MNHNS and CDR2 SASEGT. The CDR3 is 15 amino acids. The V and J ends lost 6 bases and 5 bases respectively, with 19 bases between them. The DNA of the CDR3 is TGTGCCAGCAGGCGGGAGGGGGGCGGAAGTACTGAAGCTTTCTTT. Translating gives CASRREGGGSTEAFF.

The chain links TRBV6-5 to TRBJ1-4; D perhaps matches TRBD1 (5 bases). From germline, CDR1 is MNHEY and CDR2 SVGAGI. Trimming took 0 bases from V and 5 from J, leaving 7 bases between them. The CDR3 sequence is 14 residues long. The CDR3 sequence is CASSYSRDNEKLFF. Written as DNA, the CDR3 is TGTGCCAGCAGTTACTCGAGGGACAATGAAAAACTGTTTTTT.

CDR3 sequence: CASTLGGYSTDTQYF. The CDR3 region has the DNA TGCGCCAGCACCCTTGGCGGCTATAGCACAGATACGCAGTATTTT. This chain links TRBV5-1 with TRBJ2-3, with D unresolved. Germline V gene lookup returns CDR1 SGHRS and CDR2 YFSETQ. The CDR3 has 15 residues. With 6 bases removed from V and 0 bases from J, the gap between germline ends came to 14 bases.

The chain recombines TRBV10-3 with TRBJ1-1, with 7 bases lining up with TRBD1. Trimming took 6 bases from V and 0 from J; bases not matched to a gene: 13. This CDR3 comprises 17 residues. Germline V gene data show CDR1 as ENHRY and CDR2 as SYGVKD. The DNA for the CDR3 is TGTGCCATCAGCCGAACCCCAACAGGGGTCGTGAACACTGAAGCTTTCTTT. Amino acids: CAISRTPTGVVNTEAFF.

V usage is TRBV10-3 and J usage is TRBJ2-5; D gene ambiguous. Trimming removed 0 bases from V and 5 bases from J, with 13 bases in between. CDR3 length: 15 amino acids. Looked up from germline, CDR1 is ENHRY and CDR2 is SYGVKD. The CDR3 here is CAISESPIMGETQYF. The CDR3 DNA reads as TGTGCCATCAGTGAGTCTCCCATCATGGGCGAGACCCAGTACTTC.

The chain combines TRBV4-1 with TRBJ2-5; 9 bases fit TRBD1. The CDR3 is made up of 16 amino acids. V trimming: 4 bases; J trimming: 1 base; junction bases outside the gene matches: 7. CDR1 is MGHRA and CDR2 is YSYEKL in the germline V gene. CDR3 sequence (DNA): TGCGCCAGCAGCCCCCGGGACAGGGACGTCCAAGAGACCCAGTACTTC. It translates to CASSPRDRDVQETQYF.

V and J are TRBV7-9 and TRBJ1-1, with D possibly matching TRBD1 (5 bases). Germline V gene lookup returns CDR1 SEHNR and CDR2 FQNEAQ (reference sequence). There are 13 residues in the CDR3. The V gene lost 6 bases and the J gene lost 1 base, with 9 bases spanning the gap. The CDR3 nucleotides are TGTGCCAGCAGTTCTACAGGGAACACTGAAGCTTTCTTT. This sequence encodes CASSSTGNTEAFF.

This clone appeared a single time. V usage is TRBV7-6 and J usage is TRBJ2-3, with TRBD2 matching over 7 bases. Germline CDR1 is SGHVS and CDR2 is FNYEAQ. V trimming: 2 bases; J trimming: 3 bases; junction bases outside the gene matches: 11. The CDR3 loop spans 17 amino acids. The CDR3 protein is CASSLTPGDSGTDTQYF. The CDR3 nucleotides read TGTGCCAGCAGCTTAACCCCCGGGGATAGCGGGACAGATACGCAGTATTTT.

The chain has TRBV5-1 and TRBJ2-7; maybe TRBD2 (6 bases). Between the trimmed V and J ends, which lost 4 bases and 6 bases, there was a span of 14 bases. Looked up from germline, CDR1 is SGHRS and CDR2 is YFSETQ. The CDR3 totals 13 residues. CDR3 nucleotide sequence: TGCGCCAGCAGCCCGGAAGGGACTGTCGAGCAGTACTTC. It translates to CASSPEGTVEQYF.

This clone was seen a single time. The rearrangement uses TRBV11-2 and TRBJ1-3; D gene ambiguous. V was shortened by 0 bases and J by 6 bases, with 12 bases between the two germline ends. This CDR3 is built from 15 residues. Germline CDR1 and CDR2: SGHAT and FQNNGV. Here the CDR3 DNA reads TGTGCCAGCAGCTTAGAGGGTTGGGGATCAAACACCATATATTTT. Translated, it gives CASSLEGWGSNTIYF.

The rearrangement uses TRBV9 and TRBJ1-3; possible D gene TRBD1, 6 bases. The germline CDR1 and CDR2 sequences are SGDLS and YYNGEE. The CDR3 loop spans 15 amino acids. Trimming took 4 bases from V and 4 from J, leaving 15 bases between them. The chain's CDR3 is CASSPRGGYGNTIYF. In DNA form, the CDR3 reads TGTGCCAGCAGCCCCAGAGGGGGGTACGGAAACACCATATATTTT.

CDR3 sequence reads: CASSRADPGAFF. The CDR3 region has the DNA TGTGCCAGCAGTAGGGCAGACCCTGGGGCTTTCTTT. V and J are TRBV6-1 and TRBJ1-1; unclear D gene. The germline V gene has CDR1 MNHNS and CDR2 SASEGT. The germline V and J ends were trimmed by 5 bases and 11 bases, with 15 bases remaining between them. The CDR3 is 12 amino acids.

The chain recombines TRBV15 with TRBJ2-7; maybe TRBD1 (5 bases). V gave up 4 bases and J gave up 3 bases, with 7 bases separating them. The germline CDR1 and CDR2 sequences are LNHNV and YYDKDF (reference sequence). This CDR3 has 12 residues. This CDR3 reads CATSNDSYEQYF. The CDR3 DNA follows: TGTGCCACCAGCAACGACAGCTACGAGCAGTACTTC.

The chain joins TRBV5-1 to TRBJ1-2; D is possibly TRBD1 (5 bases). Trimming shortened V by 5 bases and J by 2 bases, and 13 bases separated the two germline ends. CDR1 SGHRS and CDR2 YFSETQ come from the germline V gene. The CDR3 is made up of 14 amino acids. CDR3 sequence: CASSKGDANYGYTF. In DNA, the CDR3 is TGCGCCAGCAGTAAAGGGGACGCCAACTATGGCTACACCTTC.

V and J are TRBV7-2 and TRBJ2-3, with a possible D match to TRBD1 (5 bases). The V gene's germline CDR1 is SGHTA and CDR2 FQGNSA. This CDR3 contains 15 residues. Trimming took off 11 bases at V and 1 base at J, with 19 bases between the two ends. Written as DNA, the CDR3 is TGTGCCTTTTTGACGGCAGGGTGGGGCACAGATACGCAGTATTTT. It specifies CAFLTAGWGTDTQYF.

This chain joins TRBV5-4 and TRBJ2-2; TRBD1 agrees at 7 bases. The V and J ends lost 4 bases and 3 bases, in that order; junction bases with no gene match: 6. Germline CDR1 is SGHNT and CDR2 is YYREEE (reference sequence). The CDR3 consists of 15 residues. CDR3 loop: CASSTGQRDTGELFF. The CDR3 nucleotides read TGTGCCAGCAGCACGGGACAGAGAGACACCGGGGAGCTGTTTTTT.

This clone was counted between two and nine times. The chain couples TRBV19 to TRBJ1-1; 9 nucleotides align to TRBD1. This CDR3 contains 14 residues. CDR1 is LNHDA and CDR2 is SQIVND in the germline V gene (reference sequence). V was clipped by 7 bases and J by 3 bases; unmatched bases: 6. CDR3 bases: TGTGCCAGTACCAGGGACAGGGACGACACTGAAGCTTTCTTT. Translating it yields CASTRDRDDTEAFF.

This clone has only one observation. The V call is TRBV25-1, the J call TRBJ1-2, with D perhaps TRBD1 (6 bases). In germline, CDR1 is MGHDK, CDR2 SYGVNS. This CDR3 spans 14 amino acids. V was pared by 3 bases and J by 4 bases, with 12 bases between. In DNA, the CDR3 is TGTGCCAGCAGTGACTTACAGGGCGTCTATGGCTACACCTTC. It translates to CASSDLQGVYGYTF.

The chain joins TRBV5-1 to TRBJ2-1; 10 bases are shared with TRBD2. V gave up 4 bases and J gave up 4 bases; unmatched junction bases: 11. In germline, CDR1 is SGHRS, CDR2 YFSETQ. The CDR3 has 17 amino acids. In DNA, the CDR3 is TGCGCCAGCAGCCCAAACCGAGGACTAGCGGAATACAATGAGCAGTTCTTC. Encoded protein: CASSPNRGLAEYNEQFF.

The rearrangement links TRBV30 to TRBJ2-6, with D possibly being TRBD1 or TRBD2 (5 bases each). The V gene's germline CDR1 is GTSNPN and CDR2 SVGIG (reference sequence). The V and J ends lost 4 bases and 0 bases respectively, with 16 bases between them. CDR3 length: 17 amino acids. Written as DNA, the CDR3 is TGTGCCTGGACTGCCGGGACCGATAGCTCTGGGGCCAACGTCCTGACTTTC. As protein: CAWTAGTDSSGANVLTF. Full variable domain (outside the CDR3, taken from reference TRBV30 and TRBJ2-6): SQTIHQWPATLVQPVGSPLSLECTVEGTSNPNLYWYRQAAGRGLQLLFYSVGIGQISSEVPQNLSASRPQDRQFILSSKKLLLSDSGFYLCAWTAGTDSSGANVLTFGAGSRLTVL.

In the case of this clone: As the CDR3 is not closed by the conserved phenylalanine or tryptophan, this likely results from a read error. The DNA is omitted, as the CDR3 cannot be located on it reliably, and the CDR3 follows TCRdb's listing. V is TRBV7-3 and J is TRBJ1-4. Termini included, the CDR3 measures 12 amino acids. Germline V gene sequence: CDR1 SGHTA, CDR2 FQGTGA. CDR3 in amino acids: CASRSGGPLPEG.

The table lists this clone with a count of one. V is TRBV18 and J is TRBJ1-2, with D possibly being TRBD1 (5 bases). Germline values: CDR1 KGHSH, CDR2 LQKENI. V was shortened by 2 bases and J by 4 bases, with 11 bases between the two germline ends. This CDR3 has 14 residues. In DNA form, the CDR3 reads TGTGCCAGCTCACCAGGGCGGGACGGCTATGGCTACACCTTC. Its protein is CASSPGRDGYGYTF.

V gene TRBV6-6 combines with J gene TRBJ2-3; D might be TRBD1 (5 bases). V lost 7 bases and J 2 bases, leaving 10 bases between the germline ends. Germline V gene sequence: CDR1 MNHNY, CDR2 SVGAGI (reference sequence). The CDR3 has 13 amino acids. The CDR3 loop is CASTPGNTDTQYF. CDR3 nucleotides: TGTGCCAGCACCCCAGGGAACACAGATACGCAGTATTTT.

This sequence joins TRBV10-3 and TRBJ2-5, with 8 bases lining up with TRBD2. V was clipped by 6 bases and J by 5 bases; unmatched bases: 8. Germline V gene data show CDR1 as ENHRY and CDR2 as SYGVKD. This CDR3 is built from 14 residues. In nucleotides, the CDR3 is TGTGCCATCAGCGAAGGGACTAGGCACGAGACCCAGTACTTC. It specifies CAISEGTRHETQYF.